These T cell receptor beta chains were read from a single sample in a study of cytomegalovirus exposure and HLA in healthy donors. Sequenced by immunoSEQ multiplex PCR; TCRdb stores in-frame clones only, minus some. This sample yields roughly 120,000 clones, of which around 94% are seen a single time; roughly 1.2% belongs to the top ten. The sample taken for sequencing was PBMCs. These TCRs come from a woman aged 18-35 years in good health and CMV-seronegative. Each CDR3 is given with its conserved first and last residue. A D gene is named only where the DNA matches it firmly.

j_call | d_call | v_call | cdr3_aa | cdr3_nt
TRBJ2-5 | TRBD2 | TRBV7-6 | CASLINRGGRETQYF | TGTGCCAGCCTGATTAACCGGGGGGGCCGGGAGACCCAGTACTTC
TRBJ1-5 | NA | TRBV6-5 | CASSRDINSNQPQHF | TGTGCCAGCAGCCGGGACATAAATAGCAATCAGCCCCAGCATTTT
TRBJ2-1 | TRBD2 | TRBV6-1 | CASSAVSGGRVPYNEQFF | TGTGCCAGCAGTGCAGTCAGCGGGGGGCGCGTTCCTTACAATGAGCAGTTCTTC
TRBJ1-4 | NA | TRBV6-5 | CASSYEQDEKLFF | TGTGCCAGCAGTTACGAACAGGACGAAAAACTGTTTTTT
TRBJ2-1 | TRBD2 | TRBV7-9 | CASSLGAGEINEQFF | TGTGCCAGCAGCTTAGGAGCGGGAGAAATCAATGAGCAGTTCTTC
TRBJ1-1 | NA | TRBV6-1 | CASTEGGNTEAFF | TGTGCCAGCACCGAAGGGGGGAACACTGAAGCTTTCTTT
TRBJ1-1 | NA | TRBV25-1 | CASSEGGNTEAFF | TGTGCCAGCAGTGAAGGAGGGAACACTGAAGCTTTCTTT
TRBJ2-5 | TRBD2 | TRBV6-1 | CASSARTSGETQYF | TGTGCCAGCAGTGCCCGGACTAGCGGTGAGACCCAGTACTTC
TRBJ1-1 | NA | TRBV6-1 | CASRTLFMARAEAFF | TGTGCCAGCAGAACCCTATTTATGGCTCGGGCTGAAGCTTTCTTT
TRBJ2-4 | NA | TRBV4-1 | CASSQDLGGIGAKNIQYF | TGCGCCAGCAGCCAAGATCTGGGGGGAATCGGGGCCAAAAACATTCAGTACTTC
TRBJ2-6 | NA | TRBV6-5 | CASFGSSGANVLTF | TGTGCCAGCTTCGGGTCTTCTGGGGCCAACGTCCTGACTTTC
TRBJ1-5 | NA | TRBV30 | CAWSGRSNQPQHF | TGTGCCTGGAGTGGTAGAAGCAATCAGCCCCAGCATTTT
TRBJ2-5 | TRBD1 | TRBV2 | CASTLQGADETQYF | TGTGCCAGCACCCTACAGGGGGCAGACGAGACCCAGTACTTC
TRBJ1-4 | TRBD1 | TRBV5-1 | CASSRQGPATNEKLFF | TGCGCCAGCAGCCGACAGGGGCCGGCAACTAATGAAAAACTGTTTTTT
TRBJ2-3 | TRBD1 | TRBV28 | CASRVRDRSRTDTQYF | TGTGCCAGCAGAGTCCGGGACAGGTCACGCACAGATACGCAGTATTTT
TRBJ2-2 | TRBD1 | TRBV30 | CAWSTTGGTGELFF | TGTGCCTGGAGTACTACAGGGGGTACCGGGGAGCTGTTTTTT